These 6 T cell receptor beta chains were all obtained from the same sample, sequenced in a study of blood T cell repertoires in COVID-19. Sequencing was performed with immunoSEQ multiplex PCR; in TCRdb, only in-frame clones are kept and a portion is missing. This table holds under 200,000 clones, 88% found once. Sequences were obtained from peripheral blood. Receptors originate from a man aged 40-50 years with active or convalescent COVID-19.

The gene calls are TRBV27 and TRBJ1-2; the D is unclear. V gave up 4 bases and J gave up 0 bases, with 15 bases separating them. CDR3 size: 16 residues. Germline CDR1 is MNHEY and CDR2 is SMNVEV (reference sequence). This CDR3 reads CASSSHPGEANYGYTF. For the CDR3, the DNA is TGTGCCAGCAGTTCCCACCCCGGGGAGGCTAACTATGGCTACACCTTC.

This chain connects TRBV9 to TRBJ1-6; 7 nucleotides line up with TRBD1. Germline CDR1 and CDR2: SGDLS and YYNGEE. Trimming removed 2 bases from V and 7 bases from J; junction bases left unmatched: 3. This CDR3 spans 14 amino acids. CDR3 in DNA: TGTGCCAGCAGCGTTACAGGGGAAAATTCACCCCTCCACTTT. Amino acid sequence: CASSVTGENSPLHF.

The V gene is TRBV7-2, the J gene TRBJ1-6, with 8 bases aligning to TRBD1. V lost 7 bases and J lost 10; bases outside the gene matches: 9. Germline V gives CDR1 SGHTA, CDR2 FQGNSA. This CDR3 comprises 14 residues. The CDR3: CASIRTGNYSPLHF. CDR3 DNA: TGTGCCAGCATCCGGACAGGGAACTACTCACCCCTCCACTTT.

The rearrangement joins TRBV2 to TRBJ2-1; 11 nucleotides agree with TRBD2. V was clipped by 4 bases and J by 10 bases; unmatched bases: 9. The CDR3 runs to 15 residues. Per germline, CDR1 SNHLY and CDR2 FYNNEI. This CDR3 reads CASSVRTSGRQEQFF. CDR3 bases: TGTGCCAGCAGTGTTCGGACTAGCGGGCGGCAGGAGCAGTTCTTC.

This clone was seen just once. This CDR3 is CASRNTGGAGNTIYF. The DNA of the CDR3 is TGTGCCAGCAGAAACACCGGGGGGGCTGGAAACACCATATATTTT. The chain employs TRBV27 and TRBJ1-3; perhaps TRBD1 as D (5 bases). Germline V CDR1 and CDR2: MNHEY, SMNVEV (reference sequence). Trimming removed 6 bases from V and 2 bases from J, with 14 bases in between. The CDR3 totals 15 residues.

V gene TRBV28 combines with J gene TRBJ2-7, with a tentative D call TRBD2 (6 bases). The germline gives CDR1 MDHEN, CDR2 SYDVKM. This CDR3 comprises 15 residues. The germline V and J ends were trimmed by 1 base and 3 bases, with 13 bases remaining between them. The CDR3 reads CASSLYGVGGYEQYF. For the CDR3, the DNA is TGTGCCAGCAGTTTATACGGGGTGGGAGGCTACGAGCAGTACTTC.